This note documents a single T cell receptor (beta chain) sequence. TCRdb's copy holds only in-frame clones and misses some; the assay was immunoSEQ multiplex PCR. The table shows roughly 100,000 clones, with around nine tenths occurring only once. The sample originates from a study of T cell changes during pregnancy in multiple sclerosis. CDR1 is SNHLY and CDR2 is FYNNEI in the germline V gene. CDR3 length: 14 amino acids. V was trimmed by 5 bases and J by 6 bases, leaving 16 bases between them. This TCR derives from a female donor with multiple sclerosis, enrolled in a pregnancy study. The chain joins TRBV2 to TRBJ1-1; unclear D gene. The sample in question was peripheral blood, obtained after pregnancy. The CDR3 protein is CASSSTSAGAEAFF. CDR3 nucleotide sequence: TGTGCCAGCAGTTCGACATCGGCGGGCGCTGAAGCTTTCTTT.